A selection of T cell receptor beta chains follows, all from one sample in a study of cytomegalovirus exposure and HLA in healthy donors. Clones were sequenced by immunoSEQ multiplex PCR, and TCRdb holds only the in-frame ones, with some missing. The table has fewer than 200,000 clones, around 79% seen once. The sequencing sample was made of PBMCs. These receptors all stem from a man in his late teens or twenties in good health and CMV-seronegative. CDR3s leave out the opening cysteine and the closing phenylalanine or tryptophan.

TRBJ2-7 | TRBV21-1 | ASSKVGAGQPSYEQY
TRBJ2-1 | TRBV28 | ASSSDYSPNEQF
TRBJ1-1 | TRBV7-9 | ASSLGLDTEAF
TRBJ2-7 | TRBV7-2 | ASSLPTGSTYEQY
TRBJ1-2 | TRBV4-1 | ASSQGAAAGGYGYT
TRBJ1-1 | TRBV27 | ASSLNPHKWGGTEAF
TRBJ1-2 | TRBV18 | ASSPLDRDTVDGYT
TRBJ1-3 | TRBV19 | AAAAVSGNTIY
TRBJ2-1 | TRBV11-2 | ASRVGGSSYNEQF
TRBJ1-5 | TRBV27 | ASRRQGNQPQH
NA | TRBV5-7 | ASSLGGQYHEQY
TRBJ2-7 | TRBV7-8 | ASSPSGGVDEQY
TRBJ2-1 | TRBV10-3 | AISDEGEQF
TRBJ2-3 | TRBV9 | ASSLKRELGTDTQY
TRBJ2-7 | TRBV6-5 | ASSGTGGEQY
TRBJ2-3 | TRBV6-5 | ASSVSWEPTDTQY
TRBJ2-3 | TRBV7-2 | ASSHNRGPDTQY
TRBJ1-2 | TRBV19 | ASSPLAGAIANYGYT
TRBJ2-7 | TRBV5-5 | ASSLEPGTYEQY
TRBJ2-7 | TRBV28 | ASSLGTVLYEQY
TRBJ2-3 | TRBV7-2 | ASSTDRYTQY
TRBJ2-3 | TRBV29-1 | SVAITSTDTQY
TRBJ2-3 | TRBV4-3 | ASSHPVQGAGTDTQY
TRBJ2-3 | TRBV14 | ASSQESNTDTQY
TRBJ2-2 | TRBV14 | ASSRLAGGGELF
TRBJ2-6 | TRBV10-1 | ASSGTAGANVLT
TRBJ2-7 | TRBV29-1 | SVYQAADEQY
TRBJ2-1 | TRBV7-2 | ASSLGQGAPPYNEQF
TRBJ2-7 | TRBV7-2 | ASKPGLAGTQY
TRBJ2-7 | TRBV12-1 | ASSFGVSSGTYEQY
TRBJ1-2 | TRBV4-1 | ASSLRQTPSNYGYT
TRBJ1-4 | TRBV4-3 | ASSQALDWATNEKLF
TRBJ2-1 | TRBV7-2 | ASSTRTSHEQF
TRBJ1-1 | TRBV9 | ASSVAGKVNTEAF
TRBJ2-2 | TRBV2 | ASSPSGELF
TRBJ2-7 | TRBV10-3 | AISQTGQVAYEQY
TRBJ1-2 | TRBV4-3 | ASSPSDSVSYGYT
TRBJ1-5 | TRBV27 | ASSLEGGYSNQPQH
TRBJ2-5 | TRBV29-1 | SVDGGETQY
TRBJ2-3 | TRBV5-8 | ASSLEAGGDTQY
TRBJ2-3 | TRBV19 | ASSTDLTDTQY